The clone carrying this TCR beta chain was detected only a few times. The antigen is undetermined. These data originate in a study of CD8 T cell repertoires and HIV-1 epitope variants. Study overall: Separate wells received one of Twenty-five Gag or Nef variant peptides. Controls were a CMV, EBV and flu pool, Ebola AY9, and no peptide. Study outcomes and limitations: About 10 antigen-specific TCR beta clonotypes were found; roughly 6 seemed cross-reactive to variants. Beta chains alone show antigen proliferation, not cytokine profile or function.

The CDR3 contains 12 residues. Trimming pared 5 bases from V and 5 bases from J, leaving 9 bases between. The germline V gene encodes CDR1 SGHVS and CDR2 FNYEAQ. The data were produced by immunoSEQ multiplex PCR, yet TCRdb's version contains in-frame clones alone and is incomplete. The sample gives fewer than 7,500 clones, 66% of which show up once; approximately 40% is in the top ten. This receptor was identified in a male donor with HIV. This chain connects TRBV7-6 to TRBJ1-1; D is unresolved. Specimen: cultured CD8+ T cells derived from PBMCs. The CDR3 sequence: CASSSAGTEAFF. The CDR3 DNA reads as TGTGCCAGCAGCAGCGCCGGGACTGAAGCTTTCTTT.